This T cell receptor (beta chain) is drawn from a study of shared T cell receptors in the human thymus. Germline V gene data show CDR1 as MNHNY and CDR2 as SVGAGI (reference sequence). CDR3 size: 16 residues. Germline trimming cut 6 bases from V and 3 bases from J; bases unmatched to any gene: 7. Sequenced by immunoSEQ multiplex PCR; TCRdb stores in-frame clones only, minus some. The table records about 610,000 clones, around 89% of them present only once. The same data also went into a second study, on human thymus T cells. That investigation notes: Resections were taken during corrective heart surgery, and the thymus tissue came from these. Within thymic and blood repertoires, V and J gene usage appeared to be biased. Reports from related research described highly overlapping thymic repertoires among unrelated individuals.

The sequence was obtained from a boy under two years old with a congenital heart defect. The V gene is TRBV6-6, the J gene TRBJ2-2; 10 nucleotides align to TRBD2. The sequenced sample consisted of thymocytes. For the CDR3, the DNA is TGTGCCAGCAGCTCTGGACTAGCGGAAGACACCGGGGAGCTGTTTTTT. Translation gives CASSSGLAEDTGELFF.